This is a list of T cell receptor beta chains from one sample in a study of blood T cell repertoires in COVID-19. The repertoire was sequenced with immunoSEQ multiplex PCR; TCRdb's copy has only in-frame clones and lacks some. The data contain fewer than 150,000 clones, approximately 77% of them singletons. Input material: peripheral blood. These receptors all come from a man older than 75 with acute or convalescent COVID-19. CDR3s include the opening cysteine and the closing phenylalanine or tryptophan. The listing skips clone size in some rows; elsewhere it reads once, few, many or a size class.

v_call: TRBV10-3; clone_size: .; cdr3_length: 13; cdr3_aa: CAINGAGDAPLHF
v_call: TRBV19; clone_size: .; cdr3_length: 20; cdr3_aa: CASTNYPPTGIYSGANVLTF
v_call: TRBV4-2; clone_size: .; cdr3_length: 14; cdr3_aa: CASSQVGQGQPQHF
v_call: TRBV7-9; clone_size: .; cdr3_length: 14; cdr3_aa: CASSPTSGYNEQFF
v_call: TRBV11-2; clone_size: .; cdr3_length: 17; cdr3_aa: CASSLFGGGADFDEQFF
v_call: TRBV3-1/TRBV3-2; clone_size: .; cdr3_length: 16; cdr3_aa: CASSLNGAGWSNEQFF
v_call: TRBV7-8; clone_size: .; cdr3_length: 16; cdr3_aa: CASSPYAGTENTEAFF
v_call: TRBV7-2; clone_size: many; cdr3_length: 12; cdr3_aa: CASSLLSGPQHF
v_call: TRBV7-6; clone_size: few; cdr3_length: 15; cdr3_aa: CASSPYRGPLYGYTF
v_call: TRBV14; clone_size: few; cdr3_length: 15; cdr3_aa: CASSQETGPQETQYF
v_call: TRBV20-1; clone_size: .; cdr3_length: 10; cdr3_aa: CSALSYGYTF
v_call: TRBV6-5; clone_size: .; cdr3_length: 13; cdr3_aa: CASSYVAGYEQYF
v_call: TRBV2; clone_size: .; cdr3_length: 15; cdr3_aa: CASSGQATNTGELFF
v_call: TRBV25-1; clone_size: .; cdr3_length: 17; cdr3_aa: CASSPGTFQSWNSPLHF
v_call: TRBV10-3; clone_size: .; cdr3_length: 15; cdr3_aa: CAIRARTGNTDTQYF
v_call: TRBV19; clone_size: .; cdr3_length: 17; cdr3_aa: CASRPGQLDSGANVLTF
v_call: TRBV5-1; clone_size: .; cdr3_length: 14; cdr3_aa: CASKTQTSTDTQYF
v_call: TRBV7-9; clone_size: .; cdr3_length: 17; cdr3_aa: CASSLVDDDRGKNIQYF
v_call: TRBV5-1; clone_size: .; cdr3_length: 15; cdr3_aa: CASSEGATSGNTIYF
v_call: TRBV5-1; clone_size: .; cdr3_length: 13; cdr3_aa: CASSLQRTDTQYF
v_call: TRBV7-2; clone_size: few; cdr3_length: 13; cdr3_aa: CASSLKQAVEAFF
v_call: TRBV7-9; clone_size: .; cdr3_length: 15; cdr3_aa: CASSLSGSSGNTIYF
v_call: TRBV12-5; clone_size: once; cdr3_length: 15; cdr3_aa: CASGHRGAGTGELFF
v_call: TRBV10-3; clone_size: .; cdr3_length: 14; cdr3_aa: CAISVRGPTDTQYF
v_call: TRBV13; clone_size: .; cdr3_length: 14; cdr3_aa: CASSFVGDNQPQHF
v_call: TRBV5-4; clone_size: .; cdr3_length: 14; cdr3_aa: CASSPGGSEETQYF
v_call: TRBV6-5; clone_size: .; cdr3_length: 15; cdr3_aa: CASSSRQGNTGELFF
v_call: TRBV6-5; clone_size: few; cdr3_length: 15; cdr3_aa: CASSTGMNYNSPLHF
v_call: TRBV27; clone_size: .; cdr3_length: 14; cdr3_aa: CASSKTGTSYEQYF
v_call: TRBV10-3; clone_size: .; cdr3_length: 14; cdr3_aa: CAISESGTGNGYTF
v_call: TRBV6-6; clone_size: .; cdr3_length: 16; cdr3_aa: CASSFQGAMVYTEAFF
v_call: TRBV6-7; clone_size: .; cdr3_length: 15; cdr3_aa: CASSYRQGPGNTIYF
v_call: TRBV10-1; clone_size: .; cdr3_length: 15; cdr3_aa: CATPRGGRRSDTQYF
v_call: TRBV5-6; clone_size: few; cdr3_length: 15; cdr3_aa: CASSLKYRSPNVLTF
v_call: TRBV20-1; clone_size: .; cdr3_length: 11; cdr3_aa: CSARDSYEQYF
v_call: TRBV19; clone_size: .; cdr3_length: 16; cdr3_aa: CASSIVFGLASYEQYF
v_call: TRBV10-2; clone_size: .; cdr3_length: 13; cdr3_aa: CASRGGWNQPQHF
v_call: TRBV6-6; clone_size: .; cdr3_length: 14; cdr3_aa: CASSYSGRVYEQYF
v_call: TRBV19; clone_size: .; cdr3_length: 17; cdr3_aa: CASTHDKTSGAYNEQFF
v_call: TRBV9; clone_size: .; cdr3_length: 13; cdr3_aa: CASSVSGTDTQYF
v_call: TRBV27; clone_size: many; cdr3_length: 13; cdr3_aa: CASSLGPHQPQHF
v_call: TRBV2; clone_size: .; cdr3_length: 16; cdr3_aa: CASSEAPGQGAGGYTF
v_call: TRBV28; clone_size: .; cdr3_length: 16; cdr3_aa: CASSTRTDRANEKLFF